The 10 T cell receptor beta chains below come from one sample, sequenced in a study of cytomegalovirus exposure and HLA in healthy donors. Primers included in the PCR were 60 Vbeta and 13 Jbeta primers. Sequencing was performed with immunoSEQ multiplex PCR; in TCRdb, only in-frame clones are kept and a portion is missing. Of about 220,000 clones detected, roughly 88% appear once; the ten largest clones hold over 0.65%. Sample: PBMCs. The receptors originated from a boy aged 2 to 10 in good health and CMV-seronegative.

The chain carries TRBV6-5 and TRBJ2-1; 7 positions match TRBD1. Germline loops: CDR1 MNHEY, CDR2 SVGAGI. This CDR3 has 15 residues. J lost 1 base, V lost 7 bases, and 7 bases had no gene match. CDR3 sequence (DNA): TGTGCCAGCAACCGACAGGGTCTGTCCTACAATGAGCAGTTCTTC. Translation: CASNRQGLSYNEQFF.

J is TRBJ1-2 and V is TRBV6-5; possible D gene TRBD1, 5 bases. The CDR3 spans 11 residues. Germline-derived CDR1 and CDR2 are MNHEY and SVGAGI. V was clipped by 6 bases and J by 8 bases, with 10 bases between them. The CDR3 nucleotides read TGTGCCAGCAGGGCAGGGTGGGGCTACACCTTC. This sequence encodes CASRAGWGYTF.

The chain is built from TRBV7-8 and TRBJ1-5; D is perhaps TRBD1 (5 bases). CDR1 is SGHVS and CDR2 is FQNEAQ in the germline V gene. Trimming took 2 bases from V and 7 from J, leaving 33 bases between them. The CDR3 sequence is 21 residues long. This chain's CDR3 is CASSLTTGGGKYGSQGQPQHF. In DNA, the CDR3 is TGTGCCAGCAGCTTAACCACCGGGGGGGGAAAGTACGGGTCACAAGGACAGCCCCAGCATTTT.

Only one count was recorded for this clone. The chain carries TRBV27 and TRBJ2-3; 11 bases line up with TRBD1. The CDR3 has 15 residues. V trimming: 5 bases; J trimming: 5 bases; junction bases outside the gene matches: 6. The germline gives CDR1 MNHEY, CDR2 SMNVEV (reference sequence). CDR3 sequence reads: CASSPGQGAKDTQYF. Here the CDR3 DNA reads TGTGCCAGCAGTCCAGGACAGGGGGCTAAAGATACGCAGTATTTT.

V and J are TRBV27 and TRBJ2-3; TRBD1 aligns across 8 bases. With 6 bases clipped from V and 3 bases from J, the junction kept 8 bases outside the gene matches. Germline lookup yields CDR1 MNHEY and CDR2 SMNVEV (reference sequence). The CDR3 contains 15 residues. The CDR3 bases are TGTGCCAGCAGCCCAGGGACAGGCTTGACAGATACGCAGTATTTT. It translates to CASSPGTGLTDTQYF.

CDR3 coding DNA: TGCGCCAGCGCCACGGACAACTACGAGCAGTACTTC. Amino acid sequence: CASATDNYEQYF. The V call is TRBV5-1, the J call TRBJ2-7; D is perhaps TRBD1 (5 bases). The germline V gene encodes CDR1 SGHRS and CDR2 YFSETQ. The CDR3 is 12 amino acids. V was trimmed by 7 bases and J by 3 bases, leaving 11 bases between them.

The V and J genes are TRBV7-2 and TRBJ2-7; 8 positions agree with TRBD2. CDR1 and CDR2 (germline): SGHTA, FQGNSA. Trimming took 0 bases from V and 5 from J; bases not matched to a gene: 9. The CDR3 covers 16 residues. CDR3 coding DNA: TGTGCCAGCAGCTTAGCGCCCGGCGGGAGGAACAACGAGCAGTACTTC. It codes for CASSLAPGGRNNEQYF.

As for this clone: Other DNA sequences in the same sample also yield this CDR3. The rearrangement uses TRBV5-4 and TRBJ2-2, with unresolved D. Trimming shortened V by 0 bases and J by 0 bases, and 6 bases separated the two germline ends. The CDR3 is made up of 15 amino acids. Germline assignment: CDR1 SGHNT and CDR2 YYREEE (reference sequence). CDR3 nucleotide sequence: TGTGCCAGCAGCTTGGGACTTCCGAACACCGGGGAGCTGTTTTTT. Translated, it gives CASSLGLPNTGELFF.

This CDR3 reads CASSLPPTGTGINEQFF. The DNA for the CDR3 is TGTGCCAGCAGCTTACCTCCGACCGGGACAGGGATCAATGAGCAGTTCTTC. V usage is TRBV5-4 and J usage is TRBJ2-1, with 9 bases matching TRBD1. This CDR3 contains 17 residues. Germline values: CDR1 SGHNT, CDR2 YYREEE (reference sequence). V lost 2 bases, J lost 6 bases, and 12 bases stayed unmatched.

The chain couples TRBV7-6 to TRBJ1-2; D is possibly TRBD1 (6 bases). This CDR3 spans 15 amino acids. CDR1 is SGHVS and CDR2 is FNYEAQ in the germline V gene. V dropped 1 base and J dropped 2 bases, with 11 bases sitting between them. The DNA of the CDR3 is TGTGCCAGCAGCTTAGGGGACACAGGGAACTATGGCTACACCTTC. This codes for CASSLGDTGNYGYTF.